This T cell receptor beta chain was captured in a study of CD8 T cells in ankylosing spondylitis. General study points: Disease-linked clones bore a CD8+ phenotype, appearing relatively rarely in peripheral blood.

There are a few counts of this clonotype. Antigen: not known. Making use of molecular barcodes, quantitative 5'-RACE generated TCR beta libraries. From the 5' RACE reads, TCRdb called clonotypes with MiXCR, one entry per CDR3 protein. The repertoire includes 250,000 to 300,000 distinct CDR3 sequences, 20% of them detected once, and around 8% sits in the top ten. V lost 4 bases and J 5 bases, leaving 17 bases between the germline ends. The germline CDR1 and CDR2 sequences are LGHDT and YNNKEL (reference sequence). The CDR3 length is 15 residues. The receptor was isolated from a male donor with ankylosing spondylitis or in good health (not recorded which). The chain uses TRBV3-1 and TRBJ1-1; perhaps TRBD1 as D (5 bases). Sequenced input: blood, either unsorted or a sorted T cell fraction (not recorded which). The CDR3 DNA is TGTGCCAGCAGCCTAGGCGTGGGGGAAGGAACTGAAGCTTTCTTT. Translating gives CASSLGVGEGTEAFF.